This T cell receptor (beta chain) derives from a study of blood T cell repertoires in COVID-19. Study context: Sites across the United States, Italy and Spain contributed samples from acute and convalescent COVID-19. Sample material is recorded as cDNA or gDNA derived from T cells, B-cell-depleted T cells, or PBMCs.

CDR1 and CDR2 (germline): SGHKS, YYEKEE (reference sequence). The CDR3 contains 14 residues. V was trimmed by 4 bases and J by 2 bases, leaving 12 bases between them. Methods used by the authors: The authors estimated nucleated cell counts from reference gene primer amplification. Sequencing was performed with immunoSEQ multiplex PCR; in TCRdb, only in-frame clones are kept and a portion is missing. The V and J calls and clone size come from that table; D and trimming were worked out from the DNA. This sample has hundreds of thousands of clones, with 86% found just once. The J gene is TRBJ1-2, the V gene TRBV5-5, with a possible D match to TRBD1 (5 bases). The sequence derives from a man between 50 and 59 years old with acute or convalescent COVID-19. The sample consisted of peripheral blood. Written as DNA, the CDR3 is TGTGCCAGCAGCCCAGGGATCGAAAACTATGGCTACACCTTC. Encoded protein: CASSPGIENYGYTF.